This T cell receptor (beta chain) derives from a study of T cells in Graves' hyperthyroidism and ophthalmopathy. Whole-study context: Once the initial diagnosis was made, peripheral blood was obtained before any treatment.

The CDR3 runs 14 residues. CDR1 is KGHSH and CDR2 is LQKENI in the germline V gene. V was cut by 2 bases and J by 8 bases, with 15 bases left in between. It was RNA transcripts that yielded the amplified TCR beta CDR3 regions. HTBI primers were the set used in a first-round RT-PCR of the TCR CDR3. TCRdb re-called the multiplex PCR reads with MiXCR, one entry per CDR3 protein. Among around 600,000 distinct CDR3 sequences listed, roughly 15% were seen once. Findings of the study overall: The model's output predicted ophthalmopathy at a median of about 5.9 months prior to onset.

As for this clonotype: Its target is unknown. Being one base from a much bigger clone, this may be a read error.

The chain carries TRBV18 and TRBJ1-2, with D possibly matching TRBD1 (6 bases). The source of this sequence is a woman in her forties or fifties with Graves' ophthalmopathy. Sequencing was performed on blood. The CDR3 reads CASSPNTGSGGYTF. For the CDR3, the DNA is TGTGCCAGCTCACCAAATACAGGGTCGGGAGGCTACACCTTC.